The 18 T cell receptor beta chains listed next were all sequenced from one sample in a study of blood T cell repertoires in COVID-19. The table came from immunoSEQ multiplex PCR; TCRdb's copy has only in-frame clones and leaves some out. The profile shows 150,000 to 200,000 clones, 82% of them singletons. The sequenced sample consisted of PBMCs or T cells enriched from blood (not recorded which). All receptors derive from a woman in her fifties or sixties with acute COVID-19.

The chain combines TRBV18 with TRBJ1-1; D unresolved. Germline lookup yields CDR1 KGHSH and CDR2 LQKENI. This CDR3 has 15 amino acids. The V end lost 3 bases, the J end lost 2 bases, and 13 bases lay between the germline ends. CDR3 coding DNA: TGTGCCAGCTCACCGGTGAGCAGGACTAACACTGAAGCTTTCTTT. Protein sequence: CASSPVSRTNTEAFF.

The CDR3 DNA is TGTGCCTGTCACCGGGACAAAAGGGGCTACACCTTC. This codes for CACHRDKRGYTF. The V gene is TRBV30, the J gene TRBJ1-2, with D possibly TRBD1 on 6 matching bases. The CDR3 has 12 residues. Germline V lookup: CDR1 GTSNPN, CDR2 SVGIG (reference sequence). Between the trimmed V and J ends, which lost 6 bases and 8 bases, there was a span of 16 bases.

This chain connects TRBV28 to TRBJ1-4; tentative D call: TRBD1 (6 bases). CDR1 MDHEN and CDR2 SYDVKM come from the germline V gene. This CDR3 spans 14 amino acids. Between the trimmed V and J ends, which lost 4 bases and 8 bases, there was a span of 14 bases. The CDR3 reads CASSSAGDQEKLFF. The CDR3 DNA sequence: TGTGCCAGCAGTTCCGCAGGGGATCAAGAAAAACTGTTTTTT. Complete variable domain (other parts from reference TRBV28 and TRBJ1-4): DVKVTQSSRYLVKRTGEKVFLECVQDMDHENMFWYRQDPGLGLRLIYFSYDVKMKEKGDIPEGYSVSREKKERFSLILESASTNQTSMYLCASSSAGDQEKLFFGSGTQLSVL.

V and J are TRBV7-2 and TRBJ2-1, with D possibly TRBD2 on 5 matching bases. Germline CDR1 reads SGHTA; CDR2 reads FQGNSA. The CDR3 contains 15 residues. The germline V and J ends were trimmed by 5 bases and 2 bases, with 13 bases remaining between them. CDR3 sequence: CASSPRSGTYNEQFF. CDR3 coding DNA: TGTGCCAGCAGCCCTCGGTCGGGGACCTACAATGAGCAGTTCTTC. The entire variable domain, with the rest obtained from reference TRBV7-2 and TRBJ2-1, is as follows: GAGVSQSPSNKVTEKGKDVELRCDPISGHTALYWYRQSLGQGLEFLIYFQGNSAPDKSGLPSDRFSAERTGGSVSTLTIQRTQQEDSAVYLCASSPRSGTYNEQFFGPGTRLTVL.

The chain couples TRBV6-6 to TRBJ1-2; D may be TRBD1 (6 bases). Germline values: CDR1 MNHNY, CDR2 SVGAGI (reference sequence). The CDR3 sequence is 15 residues long. With 0 bases removed from V and 4 bases from J, the gap between germline ends came to 12 bases. CDR3 nucleotide sequence: TGTGCCAGCAGTTACTCCCCCGGGACAAGCTATGGCTACACCTTC. The encoded protein is CASSYSPGTSYGYTF.

CDR3 nucleotide sequence: TGCAGCGTTTCCCAGGGGAGCACCGGGGAGCTGTTTTTT. Its protein is CSVSQGSTGELFF. The chain is built from TRBV29-1 and TRBJ2-2, with D perhaps matching TRBD1 (6 bases). Between the trimmed V and J ends, which lost 5 bases and 4 bases, there was a span of 11 bases. Germline V gives CDR1 SQVTM, CDR2 ANQGSEA. This CDR3 region has 13 residues.

This clone was observed a few times. The chain recombines TRBV19 with TRBJ1-2; 7 positions agree with TRBD1. The length of the CDR3 is 13 residues. Trimming cost V 9 bases and J 1 base; bases outside gene matches: 5. Germline loops: CDR1 LNHDA, CDR2 SQIVND (reference sequence). The chain's CDR3 is CASRWDSNYGYTF. CDR3 in DNA: TGTGCCAGCCGCTGGGACAGTAACTATGGCTACACCTTC. Full variable domain (remainder filled in from reference TRBV19 and TRBJ1-2): DGGITQSPKYLFRKEGQNVTLSCEQNLNHDAMYWYRQDPGQGLRLIYYSQIVNDFQKGDIAEGYSVSREKKESFPLTVTSAQKNPTAFYLCASRWDSNYGYTFGSGTRLTVV.

V usage is TRBV18 and J usage is TRBJ2-3; 7 nucleotides align to TRBD2. The CDR3 sequence is 15 residues long. CDR1 is KGHSH, CDR2 LQKENI, per germline. Germline trimming cut 3 bases from V and 6 bases from J; bases unmatched to any gene: 9. CDR3 region: CASSPLAVPGDTQYF. Here the CDR3 DNA reads TGTGCCAGCTCACCCCTAGCGGTCCCCGGGGATACGCAGTATTTT.

This sequence joins TRBV5-1 and TRBJ1-2; the match to TRBD1 covers 8 bases. The V segment lost 3 bases and the J segment 0 bases; nucleotides outside the gene matches: 13. Germline V lookup: CDR1 SGHRS, CDR2 YFSETQ. The CDR3 is 18 residues long. The CDR3 region has the DNA TGCGCCAGCAGCTACCCTCTTGGACAGGGAAGAGCTAACTATGGCTACACCTTC. It codes for CASSYPLGQGRANYGYTF.

The chain couples TRBV5-4 to TRBJ1-1, with D tentatively TRBD1 (5 bases). V lost 6 bases to trimming and J lost 4 bases, with 19 bases between them. CDR1 is SGHNT and CDR2 is YYREEE in the germline V gene (reference sequence). The CDR3 has 15 amino acids. CDR3 sequence (DNA): TGTGCCAGCACCCGCGCGGGACTTGGGCGCACTGAAGCTTTCTTT. It encodes CASTRAGLGRTEAFF.

The rearrangement links TRBV5-6 to TRBJ2-3; D not resolved. CDR3 size: 14 residues. CDR1 and CDR2 from the germline V gene are SGHDT and YYEEEE. V lost 2 bases and J 10 bases, leaving 17 bases between the germline ends. The CDR3 sequence is CASSFRQTRPAQYF. Here the CDR3 DNA reads TGTGCCAGCAGCTTTCGGCAGACTCGACCGGCGCAGTATTTT.

V is TRBV13 and J is TRBJ2-1; the match to TRBD2 covers 7 bases. There are 16 residues in the CDR3. The J segment lost 7 bases and the V segment lost 5 bases, leaving 14 bases of the junction unmatched. Germline assignment: CDR1 PRHDT and CDR2 FYEKMQ (reference sequence). The CDR3 loop reads CASSLMLGRAGNEQFF. The CDR3 nucleotides are TGTGCCAGCAGCCTAATGCTGGGGAGGGCGGGTAATGAGCAGTTCTTC.

The J gene is TRBJ1-1, the V gene TRBV2; 10 bases map to TRBD1. V trimming: 8 bases; J trimming: 4 bases; junction bases outside the gene matches: 13. The CDR3 totals 16 residues. Germline lookup yields CDR1 SNHLY and CDR2 FYNNEI. The CDR3 sequence is CASVRDRGSVFTEAFF. The DNA of the CDR3 is TGTGCCAGCGTCCGGGACAGGGGTTCGGTGTTCACTGAAGCTTTCTTT.

The chain joins TRBV19 to TRBJ1-1; the D gene is possibly TRBD1 (6 bases). Trimming cost V 6 bases and J 1 base, with 15 bases left between them. The CDR3 is 15 amino acids. CDR1 is LNHDA, CDR2 SQIVND, per germline (reference sequence). CDR3 loop: CASRIPGQPNTEAFF. The CDR3 region has the DNA TGTGCCAGTAGAATCCCGGGACAACCGAACACTGAAGCTTTCTTT.

J is TRBJ1-1 and V is TRBV7-6; unclear D gene. There are 14 residues in the CDR3. Germline V CDR1 and CDR2: SGHVS, FNYEAQ. V shed 1 base and J shed 0 bases, with 6 bases lying between them. The CDR3 nucleotides are TGTGCCAGCAGCTTAGTTCAGATGAACACTGAAGCTTTCTTT. As protein: CASSLVQMNTEAFF.

This clone was seen a single time. The chain employs TRBV28 and TRBJ1-2; no clear D gene. This CDR3 is built from 12 residues. Germline assignment: CDR1 MDHEN and CDR2 SYDVKM. The V end lost 4 bases, the J end lost 3 bases, and 6 bases lay between the germline ends. Here the CDR3 reads CASSSSHYGYTF. The CDR3 nucleotides read TGTGCCAGCAGTTCTTCCCACTATGGCTACACCTTC.

The chain combines TRBV2 with TRBJ1-5; D may be TRBD1 (5 bases). Between the trimmed V and J ends, which lost 4 bases and 7 bases, there was a span of 8 bases. CDR3 length: 12 amino acids. CDR1 and CDR2 from the germline V gene are SNHLY and FYNNEI. In DNA, the CDR3 is TGTGCCAGCAGTGCCGACAGCCAGCCCCAGCATTTT. Translating gives CASSADSQPQHF.

The V gene is TRBV19, the J gene TRBJ2-2; D may be TRBD1 (6 bases). V shed 1 base and J shed 6 bases, with 9 bases lying between them. The CDR3 covers 14 residues. Germline V gene data show CDR1 as LNHDA and CDR2 as SQIVND (reference sequence). Here the CDR3 reads CASSIGDTAGELFF. CDR3 DNA sequence: TGTGCCAGTAGTATAGGGGACACCGCCGGGGAGCTGTTTTTT.